Each of the 24 T cell receptor beta chains below was sequenced from the same sample in a study of blood T cell repertoires in COVID-19. Assay used: immunoSEQ multiplex PCR; TCRdb lists only in-frame clones, some missing. The data hold about 83,000 clones, with more than 85% observed a single time. Sequenced: peripheral blood. These receptors were collected from a man older than 75 with active or convalescent COVID-19.

The chain is built from TRBV28 and TRBJ1-4, with TRBD1 matching 8 bases. CDR1 is MDHEN and CDR2 is SYDVKM in the germline V gene. This CDR3 is 15 amino acids long. Losses at the gene ends were 4 bases for V and 7 bases for J; bases not matched to a gene: 8. The CDR3 nucleotides are TGTGCCAGCAGTTCTACACGACAGGGGAGTGAAAAACTGTTTTTT. It yields the protein CASSSTRQGSEKLFF.

The chain couples TRBV7-8 to TRBJ2-2; TRBD2 agrees at 7 bases. With V trimmed by 10 bases and J by 5 bases, 13 bases remained unmatched. Germline lookup yields CDR1 SGHVS and CDR2 FQNEAQ. The CDR3 runs to 15 residues. The CDR3 DNA reads as TGTGCCACCTCTCCGGGCGGGAGTAATACCGGGGAGCTGTTTTTT. Translation gives CATSPGGSNTGELFF.

V usage is TRBV24-1 and J usage is TRBJ2-2; 10 bases line up with TRBD1. CDR1 and CDR2 (germline): KGHDR, SFDVKD. V was clipped by 0 bases and J by 3 bases; unmatched bases: 9. CDR3 size: 19 residues. CDR3 residues: CATSDLMWGDRGDTGELFF. The DNA for the CDR3 is TGTGCCACCAGTGATTTGATGTGGGGGGACAGGGGAGACACCGGGGAGCTGTTTTTT.

The sample holds one count of this clone. Here the CDR3 reads CASSGTGTGSRYTF. The DNA of the CDR3 is TGTGCCAGCAGTGGAACCGGGACAGGGAGTCGCTACACCTTC. The V and J genes are TRBV6-2 or TRBV6-3 and TRBJ1-2, with 9 bases identical to TRBD1. CDR3 length equals 14 residues. Losses at the gene ends were 5 bases for V and 9 bases for J; bases not matched to a gene: 10. Looked up from germline, CDR1 is MNHEY and CDR2 is SVGEGT.

The V call is TRBV19, the J call TRBJ1-4, with 8 bases fitting TRBD1. Trimming at V came to 3 bases and at J to 4 bases, leaving 1 base not matched to a gene. The CDR3 loop spans 14 amino acids. Germline V gene lookup returns CDR1 LNHDA and CDR2 SQIVND (reference sequence). CDR3 sequence: CASSMGQVNEKLFF. The CDR3 bases are TGTGCCAGTAGTATGGGACAGGTTAATGAAAAACTGTTTTTT.

The chain has TRBV5-1 and TRBJ2-2; no clear D. The CDR3 loop spans 13 amino acids. Trimming pared 4 bases from V and 4 bases from J, leaving 8 bases between. The germline CDR1 and CDR2 sequences are SGHRS and YFSETQ. CDR3 coding DNA: TGCGCCAGCAGCAACGAACTCACCGGGGAGCTGTTTTTT. As protein: CASSNELTGELFF.

The rearrangement links TRBV5-6 to TRBJ2-7; unclear D gene. This CDR3 spans 14 amino acids. CDR1 is SGHDT and CDR2 is YYEEEE in the germline V gene. The ends were cut back, 3 bases at V and 1 base at J, with 11 bases in the middle. The CDR3, as DNA: TGTGCCAGCAGCTCCCGGTCGAAATCCTACGAGCAGTACGTC. Protein: CASSSRSKSYEQYV.

This chain uses TRBV7-9 with TRBJ1-6, with 9 bases identical to TRBD1. Trimming at V came to 10 bases and at J to 9 bases, leaving 13 bases not matched to a gene. The CDR3 runs 15 residues. Germline V gene data show CDR1 as SEHNR and CDR2 as FQNEAQ (reference sequence). CDR3 sequence: CATHRTGERSSPLHF. The CDR3 bases are TGTGCCACCCACAGGACAGGGGAAAGGAGTTCACCCCTCCACTTT.

The CDR3 is CAWSVPGVNEKLFF. The CDR3 DNA is TGTGCCTGGAGTGTTCCGGGAGTTAATGAAAAACTGTTTTTT. The chain joins TRBV30 to TRBJ1-4; D unclear. CDR1 is GTSNPN, CDR2 SVGIG, per germline (reference sequence). The CDR3 extends over 14 amino acids. Trimming took off 0 bases at V and 4 bases at J, with 9 bases between the two ends.

The V and J genes are TRBV7-2 and TRBJ1-1; TRBD1 aligns across 9 bases. Germline CDR1 reads SGHTA; CDR2 reads FQGNSA. With V trimmed by 5 bases and J by 1 base, 5 bases remained unmatched. The CDR3 consists of 15 residues. CDR3 in amino acids: CASSKWTGENTEAFF. CDR3 sequence (DNA): TGTGCCAGCAGCAAGTGGACAGGGGAGAACACTGAAGCTTTCTTT.

The V gene is TRBV28, the J gene TRBJ1-4; D not certain. V was cut by 3 bases and J by 3 bases, with 11 bases left in between. This CDR3 spans 15 amino acids. Germline V gene data show CDR1 as MDHEN and CDR2 as SYDVKM. The chain's CDR3 is CASSFIQSSNEKLFF. The DNA for the CDR3 is TGTGCCAGCAGTTTTATACAATCCTCTAATGAAAAACTGTTTTTT.

The table lists this clone with a count of one. V gene TRBV6-5 combines with J gene TRBJ2-5, with D tentatively TRBD1 (5 bases). The V end was cut by 3 bases, the J end by 5 bases, with 19 bases between. The CDR3 sequence is 16 residues long. From germline, CDR1 is MNHEY and CDR2 SVGAGI. The CDR3 DNA reads as TGTGCCAGCAGTTATCGGCCGCCTGGGGCTGGCGAGACCCAGTACTTC. Protein product: CASSYRPPGAGETQYF.

The genes are TRBV12-3 or TRBV12-4 and TRBJ1-6; D gene unclear. This CDR3 has 13 residues. V dropped 7 bases and J dropped 6 bases, with 10 bases sitting between them. The CDR3 coding sequence is TGTGCCAGCACACTAACTATTAATTCACCCCTCCACTTT. Its translation is CASTLTINSPLHF.

The chain employs TRBV30 and TRBJ1-1; 7 bases fit TRBD1. The germline V gene has CDR1 GTSNPN and CDR2 SVGIG (reference sequence). This CDR3 is 17 amino acids long. The V and J ends lost 3 bases and 5 bases, in that order; junction bases with no gene match: 18. This CDR3 is CAWRVTGRVRRWTEAFF. CDR3 DNA: TGTGCCTGGAGAGTGACAGGGCGGGTTCGTCGGTGGACTGAAGCTTTCTTT.

This chain uses TRBV5-1 with TRBJ2-3; D gene ambiguous. The germline CDR1 and CDR2 sequences are SGHRS and YFSETQ. V lost 0 bases and J 0 bases, leaving 5 bases between the germline ends. The CDR3 runs to 14 residues. CDR3 DNA sequence: TGCGCCAGCAGCTTGGGACATAGCACAGATACGCAGTATTTT. Its protein is CASSLGHSTDTQYF.

The chain has TRBV7-9 and TRBJ2-1; 9 bases align to TRBD1. J was trimmed by 6 bases and V by 6 bases; bases with no gene match: 6. The germline gives CDR1 SEHNR, CDR2 FQNEAQ (reference sequence). This CDR3 comprises 14 residues. The CDR3 sequence: CASRSGQGGNEQFF. CDR3 nucleotides: TGTGCCAGCAGGTCGGGACAGGGTGGCAATGAGCAGTTCTTC. The full variable domain, rest sourced from reference TRBV7-9 and TRBJ2-1, is DTGVSQNPRHKITKRGQNVTFRCDPISEHNRLYWYRQTLGQGPEFLTYFQNEAQLEKSRLLSDRFSAERPKGSFSTLEIQRTEQGDSAMYLCASRSGQGGNEQFFGPGTRLTVL.

This clone has a single count. The chain combines TRBV10-1 with TRBJ2-3; tentative D call: TRBD2 (7 bases). Germline V gene lookup returns CDR1 WNHNN and CDR2 SYGVQD (reference sequence). The CDR3 spans 15 residues. The V gene lost 0 bases and the J gene lost 6 bases, with 13 bases spanning the gap. The CDR3 DNA reads TGCGCCAGCAGTGAGTCGGGGCGGGGGCCCGATACGCAGTATTTT. The encoded protein is CASSESGRGPDTQYF.

V usage is TRBV19 and J usage is TRBJ2-7; D may be TRBD2 (7 bases). Germline assignment: CDR1 LNHDA and CDR2 SQIVND (reference sequence). The CDR3 loop spans 13 amino acids. V lost 6 bases, J lost 5 bases, and 14 bases lay in between. CDR3 sequence reads: CASRGRGADEQYV. For the CDR3, the DNA is TGTGCCAGTAGGGGCCGGGGGGCCGACGAGCAGTACGTC.

Concerning this clone: The same CDR3 can be traced to other DNA sequences in this sample. The chain links TRBV3-1 (or the pseudogene TRBV3-2) to TRBJ1-2; D is possibly TRBD1 (5 bases). This CDR3 spans 14 amino acids. Trimming stripped 0 bases from V and 5 bases from J, with 10 bases between. Looked up from germline, CDR1 is LGHDT and CDR2 is YNNKEL (reference sequence). The CDR3, as DNA: TGTGCCAGCAGCCAAGACCGGGGGAGTTATGGCTACACCTTC. It is translated as CASSQDRGSYGYTF.

This chain connects TRBV19 to TRBJ1-5; D is undetermined. Germline values: CDR1 LNHDA, CDR2 SQIVND (reference sequence). V lost 7 bases and J lost 3, with 7 bases in between. The CDR3 extends over 12 amino acids. The CDR3 DNA sequence: TGTGCCAGTACCCTACCCAATCAGCCCCAGCATTTT. Translated, it gives CASTLPNQPQHF.

The chain couples TRBV5-1 to TRBJ2-5; TRBD2 matches 7 bases. Per germline, CDR1 SGHRS and CDR2 YFSETQ. The CDR3 spans 14 residues. J gave up 5 bases and V 4 bases, and 8 bases lay outside the gene matches. The CDR3 coding sequence is TGCGCCAGCAGCCTAAGGACTAGTCTGGAGACCCAGTACTTC. Translating it yields CASSLRTSLETQYF.

The chain uses TRBV18 and TRBJ2-1; 8 bases are shared with TRBD2. The germline CDR1 and CDR2 sequences are KGHSH and LQKENI. This CDR3 has 16 residues. The V segment lost 3 bases and the J segment 6 bases; nucleotides outside the gene matches: 10. The CDR3 is CASSPALAGGLNEQFF. The CDR3 nucleotides read TGTGCCAGCTCACCTGCCCTAGCGGGCGGCCTCAATGAGCAGTTCTTC.

The chain carries TRBV6-6 and TRBJ1-1; no clear D. The ends were cut back, 6 bases at V and 2 bases at J, with 13 bases in the middle. CDR1 is MNHNY, CDR2 SVGAGI, per germline (reference sequence). The CDR3 runs 14 residues. This chain's CDR3 is CASSFDGGNTEAFF. In DNA, the CDR3 is TGTGCCAGCAGCTTCGACGGCGGAAACACTGAAGCTTTCTTT.

The chain recombines TRBV6-2 or TRBV6-3 with TRBJ1-1, with D possibly TRBD1 on 5 matching bases. The CDR3 covers 15 residues. The germline V and J ends were trimmed by 2 bases and 2 bases, with 12 bases remaining between them. From germline, CDR1 is MNHEY and CDR2 SVGEGT. Here the CDR3 DNA reads TGTGCCAGCAGTTACCTGGACATCCTAAACACTGAAGCTTTCTTT. Translated, it gives CASSYLDILNTEAFF.